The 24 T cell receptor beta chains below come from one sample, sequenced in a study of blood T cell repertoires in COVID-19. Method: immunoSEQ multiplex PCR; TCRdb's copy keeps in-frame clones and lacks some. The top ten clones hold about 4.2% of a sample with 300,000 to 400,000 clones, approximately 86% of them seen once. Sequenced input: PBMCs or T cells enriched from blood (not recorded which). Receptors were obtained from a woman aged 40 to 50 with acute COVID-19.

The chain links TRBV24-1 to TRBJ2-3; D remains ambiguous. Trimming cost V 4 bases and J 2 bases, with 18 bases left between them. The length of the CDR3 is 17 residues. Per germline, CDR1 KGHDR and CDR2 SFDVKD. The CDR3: CATSEFPAGTPTDTQYF. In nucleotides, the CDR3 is TGTGCCACCAGTGAATTTCCTGCAGGTACCCCCACAGATACGCAGTATTTT.

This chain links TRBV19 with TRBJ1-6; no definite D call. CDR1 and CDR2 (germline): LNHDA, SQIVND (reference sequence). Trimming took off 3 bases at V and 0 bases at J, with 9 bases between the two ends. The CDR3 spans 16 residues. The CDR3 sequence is CASSIRVGSYNSPLHF. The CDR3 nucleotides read TGTGCCAGTAGTATTCGGGTAGGCTCCTATAATTCACCCCTCCACTTT.

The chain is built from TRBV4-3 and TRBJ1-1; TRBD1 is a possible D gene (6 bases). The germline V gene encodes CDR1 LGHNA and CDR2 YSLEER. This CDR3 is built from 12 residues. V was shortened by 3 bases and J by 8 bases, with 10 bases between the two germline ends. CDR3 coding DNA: TGCGCCAGCAGCCAGCCGACAGGAGAAGCTTTCTTT. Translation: CASSQPTGEAFF.

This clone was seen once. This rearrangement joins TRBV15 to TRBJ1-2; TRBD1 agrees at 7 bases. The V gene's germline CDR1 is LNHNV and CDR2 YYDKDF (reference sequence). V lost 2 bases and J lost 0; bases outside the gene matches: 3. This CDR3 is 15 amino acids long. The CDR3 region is CATSRRDSSNYGYTF. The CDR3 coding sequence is TGTGCCACCAGCAGAAGGGACAGCTCTAACTATGGCTACACCTTC.

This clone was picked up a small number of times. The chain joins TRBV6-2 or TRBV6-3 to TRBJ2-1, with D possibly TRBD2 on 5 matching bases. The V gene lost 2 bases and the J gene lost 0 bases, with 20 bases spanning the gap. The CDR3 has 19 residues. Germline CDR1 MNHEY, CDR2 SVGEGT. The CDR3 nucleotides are TGTGCCAGCAGTTACCCGACGGCGAGGAGGTTGAGCTCCTACAATGAGCAGTTCTTC. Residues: CASSYPTARRLSSYNEQFF.

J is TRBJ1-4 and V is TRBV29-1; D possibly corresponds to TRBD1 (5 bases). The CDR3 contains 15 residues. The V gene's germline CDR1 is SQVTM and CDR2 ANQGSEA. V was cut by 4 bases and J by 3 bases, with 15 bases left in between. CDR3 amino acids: CSVVGGATANEKLFF. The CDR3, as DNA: TGCAGCGTTGTTGGTGGGGCGACGGCTAATGAAAAACTGTTTTTT.

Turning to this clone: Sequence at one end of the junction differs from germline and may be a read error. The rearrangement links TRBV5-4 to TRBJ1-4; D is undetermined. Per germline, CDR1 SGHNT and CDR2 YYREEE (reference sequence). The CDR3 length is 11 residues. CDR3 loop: CASSLNQLTIF. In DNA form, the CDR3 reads TGTGCCAGCAGCTTGAATCAGCTGACAATTTTT.

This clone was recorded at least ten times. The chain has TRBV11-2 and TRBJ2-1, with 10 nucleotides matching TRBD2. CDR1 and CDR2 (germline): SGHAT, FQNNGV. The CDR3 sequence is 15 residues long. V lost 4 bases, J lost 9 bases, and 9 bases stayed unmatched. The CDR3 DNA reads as TGTGCCAGCAGCTCTGAGCGGGGGGGCCTTACTGAGCAGTTCTTC. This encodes CASSSERGGLTEQFF.

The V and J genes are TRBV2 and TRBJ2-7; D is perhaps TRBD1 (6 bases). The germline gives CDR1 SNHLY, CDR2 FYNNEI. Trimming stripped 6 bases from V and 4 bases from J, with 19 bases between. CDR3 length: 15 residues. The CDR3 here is CASRIGTGSMYEQYF. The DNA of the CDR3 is TGTGCCAGCAGGATTGGCACAGGGAGTATGTACGAGCAGTACTTC.

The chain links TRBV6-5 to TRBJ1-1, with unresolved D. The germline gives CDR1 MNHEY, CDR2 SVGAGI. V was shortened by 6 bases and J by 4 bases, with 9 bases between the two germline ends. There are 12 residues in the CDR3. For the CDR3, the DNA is TGTGCCAGCAGCAGACTGGGCACTGAAGCTTTCTTT. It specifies CASSRLGTEAFF.

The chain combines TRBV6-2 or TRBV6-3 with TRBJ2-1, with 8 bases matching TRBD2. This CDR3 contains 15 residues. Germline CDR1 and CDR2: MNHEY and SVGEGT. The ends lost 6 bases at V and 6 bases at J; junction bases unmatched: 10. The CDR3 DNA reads TGTGCCAGCAGCACGAGCGGGAGTTCGTTCAATGAGCAGTTCTTC. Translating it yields CASSTSGSSFNEQFF.

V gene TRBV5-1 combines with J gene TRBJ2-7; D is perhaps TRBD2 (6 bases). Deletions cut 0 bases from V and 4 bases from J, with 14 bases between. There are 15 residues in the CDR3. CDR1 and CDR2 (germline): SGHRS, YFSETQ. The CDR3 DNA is TGCGCCAGCAGCTTGGATGGAGGGGTAGGTTACGAGCAGTACTTC. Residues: CASSLDGGVGYEQYF.

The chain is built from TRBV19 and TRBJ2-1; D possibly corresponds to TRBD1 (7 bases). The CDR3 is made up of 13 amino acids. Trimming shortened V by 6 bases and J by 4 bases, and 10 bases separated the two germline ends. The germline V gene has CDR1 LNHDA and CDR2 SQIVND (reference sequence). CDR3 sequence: CASSPGGYNEQFF. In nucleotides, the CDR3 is TGTGCCAGTAGCCCAGGGGGGTACAATGAGCAGTTCTTC.

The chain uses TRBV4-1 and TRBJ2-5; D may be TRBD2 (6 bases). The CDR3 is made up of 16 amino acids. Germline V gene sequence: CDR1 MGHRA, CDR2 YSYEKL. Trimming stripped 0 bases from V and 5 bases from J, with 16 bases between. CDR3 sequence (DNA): TGCGCCAGCAGCCAAGATCGGGGGATTGGCATGGAGACCCAGTACTTC. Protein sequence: CASSQDRGIGMETQYF.

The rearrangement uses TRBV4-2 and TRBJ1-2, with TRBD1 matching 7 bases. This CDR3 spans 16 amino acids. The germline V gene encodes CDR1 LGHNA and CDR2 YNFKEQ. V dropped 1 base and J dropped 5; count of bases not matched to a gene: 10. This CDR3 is CASSQAPTGAEYGYTF. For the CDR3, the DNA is TGTGCCAGCAGCCAAGCCCCAACAGGGGCCGAGTATGGCTACACCTTC.

The CDR3, as DNA: TGTGCCAGCAGCTTTGGTGGGGGCGGCCTAACTGGAAACACCATATATTTT. Its translation: CASSFGGGGLTGNTIYF. The J gene is TRBJ1-3, the V gene TRBV7-2; TRBD1 is a possible D gene (6 bases). The CDR3 extends over 17 amino acids. Germline V gene sequence: CDR1 SGHTA, CDR2 FQGNSA. Trimming cost V 3 bases and J 2 bases, with 17 bases left between them.

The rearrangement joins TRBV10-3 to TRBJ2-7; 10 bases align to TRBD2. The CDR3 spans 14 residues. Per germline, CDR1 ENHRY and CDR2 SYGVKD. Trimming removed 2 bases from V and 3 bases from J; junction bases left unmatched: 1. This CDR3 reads CAISEVAGGYEQYF. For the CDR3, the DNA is TGTGCCATCAGTGAGGTAGCGGGGGGCTACGAGCAGTACTTC.

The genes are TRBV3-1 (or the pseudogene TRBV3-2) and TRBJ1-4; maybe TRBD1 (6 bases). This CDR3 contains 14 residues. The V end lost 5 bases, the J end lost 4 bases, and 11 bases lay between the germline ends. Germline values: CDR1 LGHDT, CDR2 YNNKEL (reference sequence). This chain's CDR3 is CASSGTGLNEKLFF. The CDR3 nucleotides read TGTGCCAGCAGCGGTACAGGGCTTAATGAAAAACTGTTTTTT.

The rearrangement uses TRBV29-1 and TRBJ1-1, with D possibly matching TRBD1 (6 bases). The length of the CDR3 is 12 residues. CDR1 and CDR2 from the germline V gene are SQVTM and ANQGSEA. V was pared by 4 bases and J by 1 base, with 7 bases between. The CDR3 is CSVGRGNTEAFF. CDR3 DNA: TGCAGCGTTGGCAGGGGGAACACTGAAGCTTTCTTT.

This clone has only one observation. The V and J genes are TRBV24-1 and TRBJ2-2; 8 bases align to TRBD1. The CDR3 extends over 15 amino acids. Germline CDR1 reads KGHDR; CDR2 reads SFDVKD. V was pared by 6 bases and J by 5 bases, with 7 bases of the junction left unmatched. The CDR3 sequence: CATSSGGGPTGELFF. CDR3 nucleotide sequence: TGTGCCACCAGTTCAGGGGGCGGCCCAACCGGGGAGCTGTTTTTT.

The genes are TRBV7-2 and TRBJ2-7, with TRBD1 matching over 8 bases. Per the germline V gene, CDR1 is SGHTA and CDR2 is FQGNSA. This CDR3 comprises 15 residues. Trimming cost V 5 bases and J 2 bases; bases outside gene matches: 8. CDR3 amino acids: CASSPGTGRTYEQYF. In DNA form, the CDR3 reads TGTGCCAGCAGCCCCGGGACAGGTAGAACCTACGAGCAGTACTTC.

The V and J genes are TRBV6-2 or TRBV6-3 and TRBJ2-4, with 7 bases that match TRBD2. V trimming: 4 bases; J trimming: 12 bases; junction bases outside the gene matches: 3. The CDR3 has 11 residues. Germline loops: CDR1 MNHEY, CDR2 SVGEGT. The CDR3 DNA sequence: TGTGCCAGCAGTTGGGGGACTACTCAGTACTTC. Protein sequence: CASSWGTTQYF.

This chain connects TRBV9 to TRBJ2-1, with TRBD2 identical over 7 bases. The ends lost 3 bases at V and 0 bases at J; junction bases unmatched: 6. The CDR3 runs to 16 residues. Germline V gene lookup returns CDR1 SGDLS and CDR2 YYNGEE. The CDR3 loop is CASSGTGTTSYNEQFF. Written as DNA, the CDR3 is TGTGCCAGCAGCGGAACCGGGACTACCTCCTACAATGAGCAGTTCTTC.

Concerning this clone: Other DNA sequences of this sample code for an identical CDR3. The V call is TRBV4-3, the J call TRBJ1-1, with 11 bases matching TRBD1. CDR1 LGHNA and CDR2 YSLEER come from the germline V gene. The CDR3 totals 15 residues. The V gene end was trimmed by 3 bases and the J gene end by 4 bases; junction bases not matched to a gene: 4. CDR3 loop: CASSQDRGLGTEAFF. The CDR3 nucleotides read TGCGCCAGCAGCCAGGACAGGGGGCTTGGCACTGAAGCTTTCTTT.